The TCR beta chain described here comes from a study of blood T cell repertoires in COVID-19. Overall study: Collection of acute and convalescent COVID-19 samples took place in the United States, Italy and Spain. PBMCs, B-cell-depleted T cells, or T cells provided the cDNA or gDNA that made up the material.

Of note for this clone: The same CDR3 arises from other DNA sequences in this sample as well.

In the original workflow: Nucleated cell counts were estimated from reference gene primer amplification. The repertoire was sequenced with immunoSEQ multiplex PCR; TCRdb's copy has only in-frame clones and lacks some. From that table come the V and J calls and clone size; the DNA was used to work out D and trimming. The table includes a few hundred thousand clones, about 90% detected once. Material: peripheral blood. The TCR comes from a woman aged 25 to 39 with COVID-19, enrolled during active disease.

The CDR3 spells CASSLLAGDEQFF. In DNA, the CDR3 is TGCGCCAGCAGCTTGCTAGCGGGAGATGAGCAGTTCTTC. The chain couples TRBV5-1 to TRBJ2-1; the match to TRBD2 covers 10 bases. J gave up 8 bases and V 1 base, and 0 bases lay outside the gene matches. This CDR3 comprises 13 residues. CDR1 and CDR2 (germline): SGHRS, YFSETQ.